Each of the 5 T cell receptor beta chains below was sequenced from the same sample in a study of PD-1 blockade in classical Hodgkin lymphoma. All patients experienced relapse after autologous stem cell transplantation, and brentuximab vedotin exposure was variable. The method was immunoSEQ multiplex PCR; TCRdb's version includes in-frame clones alone and lacks a portion of them. The sample includes approximately 160,000 clones, 78% of them seen just once. The sample was peripheral blood mononuclear cells (PBMCs), taken before the second cycle of nivolumab. The receptor source for this set is a human donor with classical Hodgkin lymphoma.

The chain has TRBV27 and TRBJ1-5; D is undetermined. CDR1 is MNHEY and CDR2 is SMNVEV in the germline V gene (reference sequence). The CDR3 spans 15 residues. V gave up 3 bases and J gave up 2 bases, with 11 bases separating them. CDR3 in amino acids: CASSFDPSGNQPQHF. Written as DNA, the CDR3 is TGTGCCAGCAGTTTCGACCCGTCGGGCAATCAGCCCCAGCATTTT.

The J gene is TRBJ2-3, the V gene TRBV19, with 9 bases lining up with TRBD1. V dropped 6 bases and J dropped 5; count of bases not matched to a gene: 9. The germline V gene encodes CDR1 LNHDA and CDR2 SQIVND (reference sequence). The CDR3 has 15 residues. The CDR3: CASSRTGDGIDTQYF. The DNA for the CDR3 is TGTGCCAGTAGCCGGACAGGGGACGGTATAGATACGCAGTATTTT.

V gene TRBV9 combines with J gene TRBJ1-2; possibly TRBD1 for D (6 bases). CDR3 length: 12 residues. The germline V gene encodes CDR1 SGDLS and CDR2 YYNGEE. V lost 0 bases to trimming and J lost 14 bases, with 14 bases between them. The CDR3 region has the DNA TGTGCCAGCAGCGTAGCTACAGGGCGCTTAACCTTC. It translates to CASSVATGRLTF.

The V gene is TRBV14, the J gene TRBJ2-7; 7 bases fit TRBD1. Germline assignment: CDR1 SGHDN and CDR2 FVKESK. The CDR3 has 16 amino acids. The ends lost 3 bases at V and 2 bases at J; junction bases unmatched: 10. The CDR3 coding sequence is TGTGCCAGCAGCCACTATGAGGACAGGATCCCCTACGAGCAGTACTTC. It codes for CASSHYEDRIPYEQYF.

The genes are TRBV9 and TRBJ2-2; D may correspond to TRBD1 or TRBD2 (5 bases each). The V gene's germline CDR1 is SGDLS and CDR2 YYNGEE. Trimming pared 3 bases from V and 6 bases from J, leaving 6 bases between. The CDR3 contains 12 residues. The CDR3 loop is CASSGGPGELFF. CDR3 coding DNA: TGTGCCAGCAGCGGGGGACCCGGGGAGCTGTTTTTT.